What follows are 13 T cell receptor beta chains derived from one specimen sequenced in a study of blood T cell repertoires in COVID-19. Measured with immunoSEQ multiplex PCR; TCRdb has only the in-frame clones, and not every one. In the table there are some 320,000 clones, more than 70% of which are singletons. Sequencing used PBMCs or T cells enriched from blood (not recorded which). The source of these receptors is a woman aged 25-40 years who had recovered from COVID-19.

In this sample, this clone turned up once. CDR3 bases: TGTGCCAGCAGTTTGGGCAGAAGCACTGAAGCTTTCTTT. This encodes CASSLGRSTEAFF. The chain has TRBV12-3 or TRBV12-4 and TRBJ1-1; D not resolved. This CDR3 is built from 13 residues. V dropped 3 bases and J dropped 4 bases, with 9 bases sitting between them.

The chain joins TRBV10-3 to TRBJ2-1; 8 positions match TRBD1. Trimming cost V 6 bases and J 5 bases; bases outside gene matches: 6. Germline values: CDR1 ENHRY, CDR2 SYGVKD. This CDR3 spans 14 amino acids. Here the CDR3 reads CAIRTGTGHNEQFF. The CDR3 region has the DNA TGTGCCATCAGAACCGGGACAGGCCACAATGAGCAGTTCTTC.

V is TRBV7-2 and J is TRBJ2-1; D possibly corresponds to TRBD2 (7 bases). From germline, CDR1 is SGHTA and CDR2 FQGNSA. Trimming cost V 1 base and J 2 bases, with 15 bases left between them. This CDR3 spans 17 amino acids. The CDR3 here is CASSLVLGGGTYNEQFF. The CDR3 DNA reads TGTGCCAGCAGCTTAGTGCTGGGCGGGGGCACCTACAATGAGCAGTTCTTC. The variable domain in full, completed from reference TRBV7-2 and TRBJ2-1, reads GAGVSQSPSNKVTEKGKDVELRCDPISGHTALYWYRQSLGQGLEFLIYFQGNSAPDKSGLPSDRFSAERTGGSVSTLTIQRTQQEDSAVYLCASSLVLGGGTYNEQFFGPGTRLTVL.

V usage is TRBV4-1 and J usage is TRBJ1-5; TRBD1 matches 7 bases. J was trimmed by 4 bases and V by 0 bases; bases with no gene match: 9. The CDR3 length is 17 residues. In germline, CDR1 is MGHRA, CDR2 YSYEKL. The CDR3 loop reads CASSQDETDRTNQPQHF. CDR3 sequence (DNA): TGCGCCAGCAGCCAAGATGAGACGGACAGGACGAATCAGCCCCAGCATTTT.

V is TRBV5-1 and J is TRBJ1-2; TRBD1 is a possible D gene (6 bases). Germline V CDR1 and CDR2: SGHRS, YFSETQ. V gave up 0 bases and J gave up 5 bases, with 14 bases separating them. The CDR3 sequence is 15 residues long. CDR3 region: CASSLGADRLYGYTF. CDR3 nucleotides: TGCGCCAGCAGCTTGGGGGCCGACAGGCTATATGGCTACACCTTC.

Worth noting for this clone: Other DNA sequences within the sample encode an identical CDR3. The chain has TRBV6-5 and TRBJ1-1; D uncertain. The V end was cut by 0 bases, the J end by 4 bases, with 6 bases between. Per germline, CDR1 MNHEY and CDR2 SVGAGI. CDR3 length: 13 residues. The CDR3 region is CASSYSRGTEAFF. CDR3 coding DNA: TGTGCCAGCAGTTACTCCCGGGGCACTGAAGCTTTCTTT.

V is TRBV3-1 (or the pseudogene TRBV3-2) and J is TRBJ2-6, with no clear D. V lost 4 bases and J lost 4, with 14 bases in between. Germline CDR1 is LGHDT and CDR2 is YNNKEL (reference sequence). This CDR3 is built from 16 residues. CDR3 nucleotides: TGTGCCAGCAGCCCATACCCCCTAAGCGGGGCCAACGTCCTGACTTTC. This translates into CASSPYPLSGANVLTF.

This sequence joins TRBV7-2 and TRBJ1-2; 11 positions agree with TRBD1. Trimming removed 1 base from V and 3 bases from J; junction bases left unmatched: 4. The CDR3 is made up of 16 amino acids. Germline V CDR1 and CDR2: SGHTA, FQGNSA. The DNA for the CDR3 is TGTGCCAGCAGCTTAGTAGGGACAGGGGGTGACTATGGCTACACCTTC. Protein sequence: CASSLVGTGGDYGYTF.

The chain is built from TRBV5-1 and TRBJ2-6, with a weak D call TRBD1 (5 bases). The V gene lost 4 bases and the J gene lost 2 bases, with 10 bases spanning the gap. This CDR3 contains 15 residues. Germline CDR1 SGHRS, CDR2 YFSETQ. In nucleotides, the CDR3 is TGCGCCAGCAGCCCTACAGGAGCTGGGGCCAACGTCCTGACTTTC. Translating it yields CASSPTGAGANVLTF.

Only one count was recorded for this clone. The chain links TRBV28 to TRBJ1-5, with TRBD1 matching 9 bases. The V gene end was trimmed by 2 bases and the J gene end by 7 bases; junction bases not matched to a gene: 6. The CDR3 runs to 15 residues. The V gene's germline CDR1 is MDHEN and CDR2 SYDVKM. CDR3 nucleotide sequence: TGTGCCAGCAGTTTACCCGGGGACAGGGAGCAGCCCCAGCATTTT. It specifies CASSLPGDREQPQHF.

The chain uses TRBV6-5 and TRBJ2-3; 8 nucleotides align to TRBD2. Germline-derived CDR1 and CDR2 are MNHEY and SVGAGI. This CDR3 contains 15 residues. J lost 2 bases, V lost 2 bases, and 3 bases had no gene match. The CDR3 DNA sequence: TGTGCCAGCAGTTACGGGCGGGGGGCCACAGATACGCAGTATTTT. Amino acid sequence: CASSYGRGATDTQYF.

The chain employs TRBV28 and TRBJ2-7, with TRBD2 identical over 8 bases. The CDR3 totals 16 residues. Per germline, CDR1 MDHEN and CDR2 SYDVKM. Unmatched junction bases numbered 9, after V lost 4 bases and J lost 1 base. The CDR3: CASSYPGGARSYEQYF. The CDR3 region has the DNA TGTGCCAGCAGTTACCCGGGGGGGGCGCGGTCCTACGAGCAGTACTTC.

This chain connects TRBV7-8 to TRBJ2-3; 10 bases fit TRBD2. The germline V gene encodes CDR1 SGHVS and CDR2 FQNEAQ. The length of the CDR3 is 18 residues. Trimming cost V 7 bases and J 2 bases; bases outside gene matches: 15. The CDR3 DNA sequence: TGTGCCAGCACCATAGGCCTAGCGGGGGCCCTTTCCACAGATACGCAGTATTTT. Its translation is CASTIGLAGALSTDTQYF.